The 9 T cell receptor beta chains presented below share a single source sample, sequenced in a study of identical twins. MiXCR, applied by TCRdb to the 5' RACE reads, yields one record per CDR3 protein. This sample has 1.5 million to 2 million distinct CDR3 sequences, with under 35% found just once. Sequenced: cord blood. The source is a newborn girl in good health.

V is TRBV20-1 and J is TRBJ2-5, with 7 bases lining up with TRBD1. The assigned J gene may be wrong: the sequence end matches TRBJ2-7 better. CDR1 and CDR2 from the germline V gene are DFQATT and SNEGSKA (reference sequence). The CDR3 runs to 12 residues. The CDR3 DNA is TGCAGTGCCCCCCGACAGGGATCCGAGCAGTACTTC. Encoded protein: CSAPRQGSEQYF.

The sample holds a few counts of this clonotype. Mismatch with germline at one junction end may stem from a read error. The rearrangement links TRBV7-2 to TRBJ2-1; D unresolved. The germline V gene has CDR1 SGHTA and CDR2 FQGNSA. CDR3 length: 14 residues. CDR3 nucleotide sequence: TGTGCCAGCAGCTTATTGGGGTCCTACAATGATCAGTTCTTC. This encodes CASSLLGSYNDQFF.

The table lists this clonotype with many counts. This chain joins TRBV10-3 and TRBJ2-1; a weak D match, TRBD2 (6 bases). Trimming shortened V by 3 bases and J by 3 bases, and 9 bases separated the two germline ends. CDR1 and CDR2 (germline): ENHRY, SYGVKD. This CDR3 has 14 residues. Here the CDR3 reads CAISDPTSYNEQFF. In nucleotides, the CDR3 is TGTGCCATCAGTGACCCGACTAGCTACAATGAGCAGTTCTTC.

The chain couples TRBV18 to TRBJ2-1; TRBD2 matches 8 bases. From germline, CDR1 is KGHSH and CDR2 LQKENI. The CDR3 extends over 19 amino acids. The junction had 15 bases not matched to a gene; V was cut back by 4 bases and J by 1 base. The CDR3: CASSLPSGSFRRSYNEQFF. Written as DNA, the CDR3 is TGTGCCAGCTCACTTCCGAGCGGGAGTTTCAGGAGGTCCTACAATGAGCAGTTCTTC. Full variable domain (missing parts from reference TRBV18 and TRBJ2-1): NAGVMQNPRHLVRRRGQEARLRCSPMKGHSHVYWYRQLPEEGLKFMVYLQKENIIDESGMPKERFSAEFPKEGPSILRIQQVVRGDSAAYFCASSLPSGSFRRSYNEQFFGPGTRLTVL.

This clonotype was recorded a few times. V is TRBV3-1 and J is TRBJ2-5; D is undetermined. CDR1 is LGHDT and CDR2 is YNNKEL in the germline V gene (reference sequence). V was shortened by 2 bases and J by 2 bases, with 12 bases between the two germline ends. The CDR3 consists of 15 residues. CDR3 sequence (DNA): TGTGCCAGCAGCCAAATCCTAAAAATACAAGAGACCCAGTACTTC. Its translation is CASSQILKIQETQYF.

The CDR3 is CATQIAGAGTDTQYF. DNA for the CDR3: TGTGCCACCCAGATAGCGGGAGCGGGAACAGATACGCAGTATTTT. The rearrangement links TRBV2 to TRBJ2-3; TRBD2 agrees at 9 bases. V gave up 10 bases and J gave up 3 bases; unmatched junction bases: 11. The length of the CDR3 is 15 residues. CDR1 SNHLY and CDR2 FYNNEI come from the germline V gene. Full variable domain (rest looked up from reference TRBV2 and TRBJ2-3): EPEVTQTPSHQVTQMGQEVILRCVPISNHLYFYWYRQILGQKVEFLVSFYNNEISEKSEIFDDQFSVERPDGSNFTLKIRSTKLEDSAMYFCATQIAGAGTDTQYFGPGTRLTVL.

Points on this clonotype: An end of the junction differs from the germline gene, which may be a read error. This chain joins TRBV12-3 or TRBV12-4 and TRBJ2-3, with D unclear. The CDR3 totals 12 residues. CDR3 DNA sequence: TGTGCCAGCAGTTTTAAAACAGATATGCAGTATTTT. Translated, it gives CASSFKTDMQYF.

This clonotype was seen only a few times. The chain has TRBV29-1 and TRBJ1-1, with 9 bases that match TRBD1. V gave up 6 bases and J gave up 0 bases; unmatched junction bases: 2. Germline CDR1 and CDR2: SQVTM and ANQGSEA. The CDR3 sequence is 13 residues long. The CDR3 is CSVGTGMNTEAFF. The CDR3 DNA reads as TGCAGCGTGGGGACAGGGATGAACACTGAAGCTTTCTTT.

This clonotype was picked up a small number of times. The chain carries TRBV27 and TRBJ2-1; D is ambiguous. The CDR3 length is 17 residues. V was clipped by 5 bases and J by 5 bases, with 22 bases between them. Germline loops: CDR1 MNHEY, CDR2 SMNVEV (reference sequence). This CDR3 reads CASSLTFPGRDHNEQFF. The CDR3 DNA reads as TGTGCCAGCAGTCTCACCTTCCCGGGCCGAGACCACAATGAGCAGTTCTTC.